Shown below are 20 T cell receptor beta chains from a single sample sequenced in a study of identical twins. MiXCR, applied by TCRdb to the 5' RACE reads, yields one record per CDR3 protein. The table includes some 1,700,000 distinct CDR3 sequences, under 35% detected once. The sequenced sample was cord blood. These receptor sequences come from a newborn girl in good health.

This clonotype was observed a handful of times. The chain links TRBV28 to TRBJ1-5; the D gene is possibly TRBD1 (5 bases). The V end was cut by 4 bases, the J end by 5 bases, with 9 bases between. CDR3 length: 13 residues. CDR1 MDHEN and CDR2 SYDVKM come from the germline V gene. This chain's CDR3 is CASSSFRDQPQHF. The CDR3, as DNA: TGTGCCAGCAGTTCGTTCAGGGATCAGCCCCAGCATTTT.

The chain uses TRBV10-3 and TRBJ2-7; 8 bases map to TRBD1. This CDR3 is built from 13 residues. V was pared by 5 bases and J by 7 bases, with 7 bases of the junction left unmatched. CDR1 is ENHRY, CDR2 SYGVKD, per germline. The CDR3 loop reads CAISLDRGNEQYF. The CDR3, as DNA: TGTGCCATCAGTCTCGACAGGGGCAATGAGCAGTACTTC.

This clonotype was observed a single time. V gene TRBV10-3 combines with J gene TRBJ1-3; tentative D call: TRBD1 (5 bases). The CDR3 has 18 residues. Trimming removed 8 bases from V and 1 base from J, with 24 bases in between. CDR1 ENHRY and CDR2 SYGVKD come from the germline V gene. The CDR3 nucleotides are TGTGCCATCTCTTACAACATTATAAAACGGGGGTCTGGAAACACCATATATTTT. This codes for CAISYNIIKRGSGNTIYF.

Of note for this clonotype: A much larger clonotype is one base distant, so this may be a read error. The V call is TRBV4-2, the J call TRBJ2-1, with 10 bases matching TRBD2. The junction had 9 bases not matched to a gene; V was cut back by 8 bases and J by 5 bases. This CDR3 comprises 15 residues. CDR1 and CDR2 from the germline V gene are LGHNA and YNFKEQ. The CDR3 reads CASGPRLAGNNEQFF. CDR3 nucleotide sequence: TGTGCCAGCGGCCCTAGACTAGCGGGTAACAATGAGCAGTTCTTC.

The chain has TRBV18 and TRBJ1-1, with D perhaps matching TRBD1 (6 bases). Germline values: CDR1 KGHSH, CDR2 LQKENI. This CDR3 spans 15 amino acids. V was pared by 5 bases and J by 3 bases, with 16 bases between. CDR3 region: CASSVTGSRDTEAFF. The CDR3 bases are TGTGCCAGCTCAGTCACAGGGAGTAGGGACACTGAAGCTTTCTTT.

This clonotype was counted ten times or more. The rearrangement links TRBV7-2 to TRBJ2-1, with D possibly TRBD2 on 5 matching bases. V lost 4 bases and J 6 bases, leaving 16 bases between the germline ends. Germline V gene sequence: CDR1 SGHTA, CDR2 FQGNSA. The CDR3 sequence is 15 residues long. The CDR3 loop is CASSSDSSVFNEQFF. The DNA for the CDR3 is TGTGCCAGCAGCTCGGACTCCTCCGTCTTCAATGAGCAGTTCTTC.

The CDR3, as DNA: TGCGCCAGCAGCTTGGGACTAGCGGGGGCCGTATACAATGAGCAGTTCTTC. It yields the protein CASSLGLAGAVYNEQFF. V gene TRBV5-1 combines with J gene TRBJ2-1; the match to TRBD2 covers 12 bases. With V trimmed by 0 bases and J by 4 bases, 5 bases remained unmatched. Per the germline V gene, CDR1 is SGHRS and CDR2 is YFSETQ. The CDR3 contains 17 residues.

J is TRBJ2-7 and V is TRBV7-2; possibly TRBD1 for D (7 bases). The J call may be incorrect, as the DNA end agrees better with TRBJ2-5. CDR3 length: 15 amino acids. Germline V lookup: CDR1 SGHTA, CDR2 FQGNSA. The CDR3 DNA is TGTGCCAGCAGCTTAGTGGGGCCCCAGGGGGGGACCCAGTACTTC. Its translation is CASSLVGPQGGTQYF.

V usage is TRBV27 and J usage is TRBJ2-2, with D hard to call. Trimming cost V 7 bases and J 2 bases, with 5 bases left between them. Germline V gives CDR1 MNHEY, CDR2 SMNVEV (reference sequence). This CDR3 is built from 12 residues. CDR3 region: CASKANTGELFF. DNA for the CDR3: TGTGCCAGCAAGGCCAACACCGGGGAGCTGTTTTTT.

The chain links TRBV12-5 to TRBJ2-1, with 11 nucleotides matching TRBD1. The end of the DNA is better explained by TRBJ2-7, so the J call may be wrong. The CDR3 spans 15 residues. Germline CDR1 is LGHNT and CDR2 is FRNRAP. CDR3 sequence reads: CASGLGTGGYNEQYF. In DNA form, the CDR3 reads TGTGCTAGTGGTTTGGGGACAGGGGGCTACAATGAGCAGTACTTC.

Note on this clonotype: The junction differs from germline at one of its ends, possibly a read error. This chain uses TRBV4-2 with TRBJ2-1; 7 bases are shared with TRBD2. The germline V gene encodes CDR1 LGHNA and CDR2 YNFKEQ. The CDR3 has 13 amino acids. In DNA, the CDR3 is TGTGCCTGCAGCACCCGACTAGCAGAGGAGCAGTTCTTC. It is translated as CACSTRLAEEQFF.

The J gene is TRBJ2-5, the V gene TRBV20-1; tentatively, D is TRBD2 (6 bases). There are 15 residues in the CDR3. Germline CDR1 reads DFQATT; CDR2 reads SNEGSKA (reference sequence). V was cut by 0 bases and J by 3 bases, with 14 bases left in between. The DNA for the CDR3 is TGCAGTGCTAGAGATCAGAATGGCGGGGAAGAGACCCAGTACTTC. Translating gives CSARDQNGGEETQYF.

This clonotype turned up a few times. The DNA is left out, because the CDR3 cannot be placed on it with certainty; the CDR3 is given as TCRdb lists it. The CDR3 reads CSVPPSTDTQYF. V usage is TRBV20-1 and J usage is TRBJ2-3. The CDR3 is 12 amino acids long, termini counted. Per the germline V gene, CDR1 is DFQATT and CDR2 is SNEGSKA (reference sequence).

The V and J genes are TRBV20-1 and TRBJ2-7; 7 nucleotides line up with TRBD1. Germline CDR1 DFQATT, CDR2 SNEGSKA (reference sequence). V lost 4 bases and J lost 7; bases outside the gene matches: 13. The CDR3 loop spans 14 amino acids. CDR3 sequence reads: CSATETGPYNEQYF. CDR3 nucleotide sequence: TGCAGTGCTACGGAGACAGGGCCCTACAATGAGCAGTACTTC.

This clonotype was observed at least ten times. The chain carries TRBV29-1 and TRBJ2-5, with D possibly TRBD2 on 5 matching bases. V was shortened by 4 bases and J by 4 bases, with 10 bases between the two germline ends. This CDR3 contains 12 residues. Germline V CDR1 and CDR2: SQVTM, ANQGSEA. The CDR3 bases are TGCAGCGTTGGAGGGTACCGAGAGACCCAGTACTTC. Protein: CSVGGYRETQYF.

The V call is TRBV20-1, the J call TRBJ1-6; a weak D match, TRBD1 (5 bases). The CDR3 has 15 residues. Trimming cost V 0 bases and J 8 bases, with 14 bases left between them. Germline loops: CDR1 DFQATT, CDR2 SNEGSKA (reference sequence). The CDR3 loop is CSARELGGMHSPLHF. Written as DNA, the CDR3 is TGCAGTGCTAGAGAGCTCGGGGGGATGCATTCACCCCTCCACTTT.

Only a few counts were recorded for this clonotype. The J gene is TRBJ1-2, the V gene TRBV5-5, with 10 positions matching TRBD1. The CDR3 sequence is 15 residues long. CDR1 and CDR2 from the germline V gene are SGHKS and YYEKEE (reference sequence). The V and J ends lost 7 bases and 4 bases, in that order; junction bases with no gene match: 10. The CDR3 sequence: CASGVTGGLLYGYTF. DNA for the CDR3: TGTGCCAGCGGGGTGACAGGGGGCCTCCTCTATGGCTACACCTTC.

This CDR3 reads CAAGLAGFTDTQYF. The CDR3 nucleotides are TGTGCCGCGGGGCTAGCGGGATTTACAGATACGCAGTATTTT. The rearrangement joins TRBV28 to TRBJ2-3; TRBD2 agrees at 9 bases. The germline V gene has CDR1 MDHEN and CDR2 SYDVKM. This CDR3 is built from 14 residues. The V segment lost 11 bases and the J segment 3 bases; nucleotides outside the gene matches: 9.

This clonotype was seen a few times. Here the CDR3 reads CASSSAGKTDTQYF. The CDR3 DNA reads as TGTGCCAGCAGCTCGGCGGGGAAAACAGATACGCAGTATTTT. The chain has TRBV9 and TRBJ2-3; tentatively, D is TRBD2 (6 bases). With 4 bases removed from V and 3 bases from J, the gap between germline ends came to 12 bases. Germline lookup yields CDR1 SGDLS and CDR2 YYNGEE. There are 14 residues in the CDR3.

This chain uses TRBV6-2 or TRBV6-3 with TRBJ1-1; 10 bases align to TRBD1. The CDR3 is 15 amino acids. V lost 6 bases and J lost 4; bases outside the gene matches: 8. Looked up from germline, CDR1 is MNHEY and CDR2 is SVGEGT. The CDR3, as DNA: TGTGCCAGCAGCGACAGGGGGCGCGAGGGCACTGAAGCTTTCTTT. It yields the protein CASSDRGREGTEAFF.